The subject of this entry is one TCR beta chain. Its antigen remains unknown. The data originate from a study of vaccination effects on CD4 cells after COVID-19. With the ViraFEST assay, the study expanded antigen-specific CD4+ T cells using viral peptide pools, then sequenced them. Scientists isolated CD4+ T cells after an approximately 11-day culture period ended. Prior SARS-CoV-2 infection was absent in the vaccine recipients, as shown by negative nucleocapsid antibodies. Using immunoSEQ multiplex PCR, the repertoire was profiled, and TCRdb retains in-frame clones only, with some absent. The table lists tens of thousands of clones, about four fifths of them singletons. The length of the CDR3 is 18 residues. The V gene end was trimmed by 0 bases and the J gene end by 6 bases; junction bases not matched to a gene: 12. Germline V gene data show CDR1 as SGHTA and CDR2 as FQGTGA.

The TCR comes from a human donor who received a COVID-19 vaccine. The J gene is TRBJ2-2, the V gene TRBV7-3; TRBD1 aligns across 8 bases. Sequenced here: CD4+ T cells from PBMCs cultured with HCoV-NL63 spike peptides, sampled before COVID-19 vaccination. CDR3 in DNA: TGTGCCAGCAGCTTAACGGCGGACAGGGCATTGAATTCCGGGGAGCTGTTTTTT. Translated: CASSLTADRALNSGELFF. The full variable domain, in which reference TRBV7-3 and TRBJ2-2 provide the parts outside the CDR3, is GAGVSQTPSNKVTEKGKYVELRCDPISGHTALYWYRQSLGQGPEFLIYFQGTGAADDSGLPNDRFFAVRPEGSVSTLKIQRTERGDSAVYLCASSLTADRALNSGELFFGEGSRLTVL.